The clone carrying this T cell receptor beta chain was seen only a few times. The ends were cut back, 5 bases at V and 0 bases at J, with 10 bases in the middle. The CDR3 totals 15 residues. The germline gives CDR1 SGHVS, CDR2 FQNEAQ. Beta-chain TCR CDR3 regions were amplified from RNA transcripts. HTBI primers were employed in first-round RT-PCR, then a second-round multiplex PCR followed. TCRdb called the multiplex PCR reads again in MiXCR, with one record for every CDR3 protein. The sample lists around 1.1 million distinct CDR3 sequences; 35% to 45% were seen once. The data originate from a study of Graves' ophthalmopathy and Graves' hyperthyroidism.

The sequencing sample was made of peripheral blood or thyroid tissue (not recorded which). The clonotype comes from an adult man with Graves' hyperthyroidism. V is TRBV7-8 and J is TRBJ1-4; D uncertain. CDR3 nucleotide sequence: TGTGCCAGCAGCCACAGCGTTCCAACTAATGAAAAACTGTTTTTT. Amino acids: CASSHSVPTNEKLFF.